This TCR beta chain was observed in a study of cytomegalovirus exposure and HLA in healthy donors. Study-wide results and limits: The study listed roughly 150 cytomegalovirus-associated TCR beta chains.

On this clone: Its antigen is undetermined.

The PCR had 60 Vbeta and 13 Jbeta primers. Some clones are missing from TCRdb's copy, which holds only in-frame ones; the method was immunoSEQ multiplex PCR. Of about 120,000 clones listed, nearly 65% are singletons. Healthy bone marrow donors made up the cohort. CDR3 length: 16 residues. Trimming at V came to 4 bases and at J to 1 base, leaving 8 bases not matched to a gene. CDR1 and CDR2 (germline): LNHDA, SQIVND (reference sequence). Specimen: PBMCs. The receptor was derived from a man aged 35 to 55 in good health and CMV-seropositive. This sequence joins TRBV19 and TRBJ1-1; 8 nucleotides line up with TRBD1. The CDR3 protein is CASSTPDRAPNTEAFF. The CDR3 DNA reads TGTGCCAGTAGTACCCCGGACAGGGCCCCGAACACTGAAGCTTTCTTT. Full variable domain (outside the CDR3, taken from reference TRBV19 and TRBJ1-1): DGGITQSPKYLFRKEGQNVTLSCEQNLNHDAMYWYRQDPGQGLRLIYYSQIVNDFQKGDIAEGYSVSREKKESFPLTVTSAQKNPTAFYLCASSTPDRAPNTEAFFGQGTRLTVV.